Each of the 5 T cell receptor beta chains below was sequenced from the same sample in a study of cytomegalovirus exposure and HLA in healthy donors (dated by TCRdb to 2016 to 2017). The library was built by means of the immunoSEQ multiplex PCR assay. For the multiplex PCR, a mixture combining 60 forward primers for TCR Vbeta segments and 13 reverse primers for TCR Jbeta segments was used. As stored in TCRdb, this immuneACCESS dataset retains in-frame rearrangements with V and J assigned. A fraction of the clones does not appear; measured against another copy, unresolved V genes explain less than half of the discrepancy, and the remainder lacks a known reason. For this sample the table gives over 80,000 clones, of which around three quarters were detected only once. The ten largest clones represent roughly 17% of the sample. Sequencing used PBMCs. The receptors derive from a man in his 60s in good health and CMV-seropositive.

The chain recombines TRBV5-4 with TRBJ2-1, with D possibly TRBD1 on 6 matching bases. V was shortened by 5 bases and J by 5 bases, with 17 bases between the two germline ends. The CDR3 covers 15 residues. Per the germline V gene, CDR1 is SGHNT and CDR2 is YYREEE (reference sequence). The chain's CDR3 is CASSSGVVVHNEQFF. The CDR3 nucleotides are TGTGCCAGCAGTTCAGGGGTTGTTGTACACAATGAGCAGTTCTTC.

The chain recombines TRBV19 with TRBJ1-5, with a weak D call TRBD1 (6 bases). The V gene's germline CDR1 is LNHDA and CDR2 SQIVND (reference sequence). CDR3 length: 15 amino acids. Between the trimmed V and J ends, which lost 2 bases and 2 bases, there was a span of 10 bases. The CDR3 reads CASSIMGARNQPQHF. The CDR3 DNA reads TGTGCCAGTAGTATAATGGGGGCTCGCAATCAGCCCCAGCATTTT. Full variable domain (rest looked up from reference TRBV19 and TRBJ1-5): DGGITQSPKYLFRKEGQNVTLSCEQNLNHDAMYWYRQDPGQGLRLIYYSQIVNDFQKGDIAEGYSVSREKKESFPLTVTSAQKNPTAFYLCASSIMGARNQPQHFGDGTRLSIL.

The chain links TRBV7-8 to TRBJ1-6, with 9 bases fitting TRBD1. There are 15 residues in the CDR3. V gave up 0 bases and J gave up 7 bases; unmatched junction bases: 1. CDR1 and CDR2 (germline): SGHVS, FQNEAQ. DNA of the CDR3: TGTGCCAGCAGCTTAGCGGGGACAGGGAATTCACCCCTCCACTTT. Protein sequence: CASSLAGTGNSPLHF.

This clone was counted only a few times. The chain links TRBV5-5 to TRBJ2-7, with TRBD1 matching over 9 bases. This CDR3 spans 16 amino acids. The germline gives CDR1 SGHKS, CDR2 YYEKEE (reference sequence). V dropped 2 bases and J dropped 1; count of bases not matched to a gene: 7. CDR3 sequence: CASSLPGTGRSYEQYF. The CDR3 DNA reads TGTGCCAGCAGCTTACCCGGGACAGGGCGTTCCTACGAGCAGTACTTC.

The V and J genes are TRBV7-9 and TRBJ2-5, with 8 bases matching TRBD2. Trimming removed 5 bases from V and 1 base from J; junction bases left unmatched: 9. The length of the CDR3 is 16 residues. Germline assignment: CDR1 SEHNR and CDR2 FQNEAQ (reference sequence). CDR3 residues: CASSPLGGGSQETQYF. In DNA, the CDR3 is TGTGCCAGCAGCCCCCTCGGGGGGGGGTCCCAAGAGACCCAGTACTTC.